This TCR beta chain was identified during a study of OX40 agonist ivuxolimab in advanced cancers. The overall study: Participants averaged approximately 65 years of age (range roughly 23 to 90) and were approximately 81% male.

Repertoires were generated with immunoSEQ multiplex PCR, while TCRdb's copy carries only in-frame clones and drops some. This table holds some 83,000 clones, about 90% found once. Exclusion of a patient followed from autoimmune disease history or systemic immunosuppression. Peripheral blood came from all dose cohorts at three timepoints. V gave up 7 bases and J gave up 7 bases; unmatched junction bases: 4. The germline CDR1 and CDR2 sequences are SNHLY and FYNNEI. The CDR3 is 13 residues long. In this sample, this clone turned up once. This clonotype was sampled from an adult with an advanced solid tumor such as melanoma, head and neck, liver or kidney cancer. This chain uses TRBV2 with TRBJ2-1, with 10 bases identical to TRBD2. This material consisted of CD4+ or CD8+ T cells sorted from blood, taken in a trial of the OX40 agonist ivuxolimab. This CDR3 reads CASIAGGRNEQFF. The CDR3 DNA reads as TGTGCCAGCATAGCGGGGGGTAGAAATGAGCAGTTCTTC.